This T cell receptor beta chain is drawn from a study of blood T cell repertoires in COVID-19. Turning to the study itself: COVID-19 samples from acute and convalescent phases originated in the United States, Italy and Spain. T cells, B-cell-depleted T cells, or PBMCs supplied cDNA or gDNA.

This CDR3 has 13 residues. V was trimmed by 3 bases and J by 6 bases, leaving 9 bases between them. CDR1 and CDR2 (germline): LGHDT, YNNKEL (reference sequence). How the authors handled the data: Amplified reference gene primers provided the basis for estimating nucleated cell counts. The table came from immunoSEQ multiplex PCR; TCRdb's copy has only in-frame clones and leaves some out. The D gene and trimming were derived from the DNA, and the V and J assignments and clone size from that table. The profile shows 100,000 to 150,000 clones, roughly four fifths of them singletons. Self-reported history from a screening survey and questionnaire set each donor's cohort.

The clonotype was recovered from a man aged 35-49 years with acute COVID-19. The chain carries TRBV3-1 (or the pseudogene TRBV3-2) and TRBJ2-1, with a weak D call TRBD2 (5 bases). The sample was PBMCs or T cells enriched from blood (not recorded which). Here the CDR3 reads CASSHSGVNEQFF. CDR3 DNA sequence: TGTGCCAGCAGCCACTCCGGGGTCAATGAGCAGTTCTTC.